A single sample gave rise to the 32 T cell receptor beta chains below, sequenced in a study of T cell responses to AZD1222 COVID-19 vaccine. This table comes from immunoSEQ multiplex PCR, and its TCRdb copy is limited to in-frame clones, with some not included. The sample records 190,000 or so clones, 88% being singletons. The material was peripheral blood, obtained 28 days after the second AZD1222 dose. The receptors derive from an adult who received the AZD1222 COVID-19 vaccine.

The chain joins TRBV5-3 to TRBJ1-5; D possibly corresponds to TRBD1 (6 bases). TRBV5-3 qualifies as an ORF whose function is uncertain. Trimming removed 4 bases from V and 3 bases from J, with 17 bases in between. This CDR3 spans 16 amino acids. The CDR3 is CARSPGRRGDNQPQHF. In DNA form, the CDR3 reads TGTGCCAGAAGCCCGGGGCGCAGGGGAGACAATCAGCCCCAGCATTTT.

The V gene is TRBV19, the J gene TRBJ2-6; D remains ambiguous. The CDR3 has 15 residues. V shed 1 base and J shed 6 bases, with 10 bases lying between them. Germline V gene data show CDR1 as LNHDA and CDR2 as SQIVND (reference sequence). The CDR3 reads CASSIGKTEANVLTF. CDR3 bases: TGTGCCAGTAGTATAGGCAAGACGGAGGCCAACGTCCTGACTTTC.

The chain is built from TRBV14 and TRBJ2-7, with 9 positions matching TRBD1. Trimming took 1 base from V and 1 from J; bases not matched to a gene: 5. This CDR3 comprises 16 residues. Germline assignment: CDR1 SGHDN and CDR2 FVKESK. CDR3 region: CASSQGWDRVSYEQYF. For the CDR3, the DNA is TGTGCCAGCAGCCAAGGTTGGGACAGGGTTTCCTACGAGCAGTACTTC.

V and J are TRBV27 and TRBJ1-6; D is ambiguous. V dropped 7 bases and J dropped 8 bases, with 15 bases sitting between them. The CDR3 totals 14 residues. Germline values: CDR1 MNHEY, CDR2 SMNVEV (reference sequence). The CDR3 sequence: CASTPQTGYSPLHF. CDR3 coding DNA: TGTGCCAGCACCCCACAGACGGGGTATTCACCCCTCCACTTT.

Written as DNA, the CDR3 is TGTGCCAGCAGTTACCCCACCCGGGGGGCGAATCGGGAGCAGTACTTC. Its translation: CASSYPTRGANREQYF. The chain uses TRBV6-2 or TRBV6-3 and TRBJ2-7; maybe TRBD2 (7 bases). The CDR3 extends over 16 amino acids. V was shortened by 2 bases and J by 7 bases, with 21 bases between the two germline ends. The germline V gene has CDR1 MNHEY and CDR2 SVGEGT.

The V call is TRBV19, the J call TRBJ2-5; 8 nucleotides align to TRBD2. V lost 7 bases to trimming and J lost 5 bases; unmatched junction nucleotides: 12. CDR3 size: 15 residues. Germline lookup yields CDR1 LNHDA and CDR2 SQIVND (reference sequence). The CDR3 region is CASNPGTSRLETQYF. DNA of the CDR3: TGTGCCAGTAACCCCGGGACTAGTCGTTTGGAGACCCAGTACTTC. Supplemented by reference TRBV19 and TRBJ2-5, the full variable domain reads DGGITQSPKYLFRKEGQNVTLSCEQNLNHDAMYWYRQDPGQGLRLIYYSQIVNDFQKGDIAEGYSVSREKKESFPLTVTSAQKNPTAFYLCASNPGTSRLETQYFGPGTRLLVL.

This clone was observed once. The chain employs TRBV6-5 and TRBJ2-5, with D perhaps matching TRBD2 (6 bases). Germline V gene sequence: CDR1 MNHEY, CDR2 SVGAGI. With 2 bases removed from V and 0 bases from J, the gap between germline ends came to 13 bases. The CDR3 spans 16 residues. CDR3 in DNA: TGTGCCAGCAGTTACCGGGGAGGACTGTACCAAGAGACCCAGTACTTC. Protein sequence: CASSYRGGLYQETQYF.

CDR3: CASSLSQLEAFF. The DNA of the CDR3 is TGTGCCAGCAGCTTGAGCCAGCTTGAAGCTTTCTTT. This rearrangement joins TRBV5-8 to TRBJ1-1; the D is unclear. The CDR3 has 12 amino acids. The V gene's germline CDR1 is SGHTS and CDR2 YDEGEE. V lost 1 base, J lost 7 bases, and 8 bases lay in between.

The chain links TRBV5-1 to TRBJ2-7; the D call may be TRBD1 or TRBD2 (6 bases each). Trimming removed 0 bases from V and 5 bases from J, with 12 bases in between. The CDR3 consists of 14 residues. Germline V gene lookup returns CDR1 SGHRS and CDR2 YFSETQ. The CDR3 is CASSLGGGTNEQYF. In nucleotides, the CDR3 is TGCGCCAGCAGCTTGGGTGGAGGGACAAACGAGCAGTACTTC.

The chain recombines TRBV10-3 with TRBJ2-1; 12 nucleotides line up with TRBD2. Trimming cost V 1 base and J 6 bases; bases outside gene matches: 7. Per the germline V gene, CDR1 is ENHRY and CDR2 is SYGVKD. The CDR3 consists of 17 residues. The CDR3 loop reads CAISELRTSGKVNEQFF. The CDR3 region has the DNA TGTGCCATCAGTGAGTTAAGGACTAGCGGGAAGGTCAATGAGCAGTTCTTC.

The rearrangement uses TRBV30 and TRBJ2-2, with TRBD1 identical over 7 bases. V lost 5 bases, J lost 5 bases, and 8 bases stayed unmatched. Germline-derived CDR1 and CDR2 are GTSNPN and SVGIG (reference sequence). The CDR3 is 14 amino acids. The CDR3 sequence is CAWVDRVGTGELFF. DNA for the CDR3: TGTGCCTGGGTAGACAGGGTTGGAACCGGGGAGCTGTTTTTT.

The V gene is TRBV7-2, the J gene TRBJ1-1; TRBD1 matches 7 bases. Germline trimming cut 5 bases from V and 5 bases from J; bases unmatched to any gene: 8. CDR3 length: 14 amino acids. Looked up from germline, CDR1 is SGHTA and CDR2 is FQGNSA. CDR3 in DNA: TGTGCCAGCAGCGAGCAGACAGGGCGGACTGAAGCTTTCTTT. This codes for CASSEQTGRTEAFF. The complete variable domain, with remaining parts taken from reference TRBV7-2 and TRBJ1-1, reads GAGVSQSPSNKVTEKGKDVELRCDPISGHTALYWYRQSLGQGLEFLIYFQGNSAPDKSGLPSDRFSAERTGGSVSTLTIQRTQQEDSAVYLCASSEQTGRTEAFFGQGTRLTVV.

The chain joins TRBV3-1 (or the pseudogene TRBV3-2) to TRBJ1-5, with no clear D. Between the trimmed V and J ends, which lost 2 bases and 3 bases, there was a span of 8 bases. The CDR3 contains 14 residues. Germline CDR1 reads LGHDT; CDR2 reads YNNKEL (reference sequence). The CDR3 here is CASSQSGNNQPQHF. The CDR3, as DNA: TGTGCCAGCAGCCAATCGGGGAACAATCAGCCCCAGCATTTT.

The CDR3 DNA reads as TGTGCCAGCAGTGAGGGGAGCTCCTACGAGCAGTACTTC. Amino acids: CASSEGSSYEQYF. The rearrangement links TRBV6-4 to TRBJ2-7; D is possibly TRBD2 (5 bases). Germline V gene sequence: CDR1 MRHNA, CDR2 SNTAGT. V was clipped by 3 bases and J by 0 bases, with 6 bases between them. This CDR3 spans 13 amino acids.

The rearrangement joins TRBV7-3 to TRBJ2-3; 7 bases are a match to TRBD2. J lost 6 bases, V lost 5 bases, and 11 bases had no gene match. CDR1 and CDR2 from the germline V gene are SGHTA and FQGTGA. The CDR3 runs to 15 residues. The CDR3 spells CASSRTTGGRDTQYF. The CDR3 DNA is TGTGCCAGCAGCCGTACAACGGGAGGAAGGGATACGCAGTATTTT.

V and J are TRBV5-4 and TRBJ2-7; TRBD2 agrees at 9 bases. Trimming cost V 4 bases and J 0 bases; bases outside gene matches: 8. This CDR3 is built from 16 residues. Germline CDR1 is SGHNT and CDR2 is YYREEE (reference sequence). The CDR3 DNA reads TGTGCCAGCAGCCCCGGCGGCGGGAGGGCCTCCTACGAGCAGTACTTC. It specifies CASSPGGGRASYEQYF.

The chain carries TRBV19 and TRBJ1-2; the match to TRBD1 covers 12 bases. With 7 bases clipped from V and 7 bases from J, the junction kept 7 bases outside the gene matches. The length of the CDR3 is 14 residues. Germline CDR1 is LNHDA and CDR2 is SQIVND (reference sequence). In DNA form, the CDR3 reads TGTGCCAGTACCCGGGACAGGGGGCAAGGTGGCTACACCTTC. Its protein product is CASTRDRGQGGYTF.

With respect to this clone: Compared with germline, one end of the junction differs, possibly owing to a read error. The chain combines TRBV5-1 with TRBJ2-2; a possible D gene is TRBD1 (7 bases). The CDR3 spans 15 residues. The germline CDR1 and CDR2 sequences are SGHRS and YFSETQ. CDR3 DNA: TGCGCCAGCACCTTGGCCCAGGGGGGCACCGGGGAGCTGTTTTTT. Amino acid sequence: CASTLAQGGTGELFF. Together with reference TRBV5-1 and TRBJ2-2, the CDR3 gives the full variable domain: KAGVTQTPRYLIKTRGQQVTLSCSPISGHRSVSWYQQTPGQGLQFLFEYFSETQRNKGNFPGRFSGRQFSNSRSEMNVSTLELGDSALYLCASTLAQGGTGELFFGEGSRLTVL.

The chain employs TRBV6-5 and TRBJ1-2, with D hard to call. The CDR3 is 16 amino acids. CDR1 is MNHEY, CDR2 SVGAGI, per germline. The V end lost 0 bases, the J end lost 2 bases, and 13 bases lay between the germline ends. CDR3 protein: CASSYSPWPVNYGYTF. The CDR3 DNA reads as TGTGCCAGCAGTTACTCCCCCTGGCCCGTGAACTATGGCTACACCTTC.

The chain joins TRBV11-3 to TRBJ2-3; D may be TRBD1 (6 bases). V lost 5 bases to trimming and J lost 2 bases, with 14 bases between them. Looked up from germline, CDR1 is SGHNT and CDR2 is YENEEA. This CDR3 is 15 amino acids long. The CDR3 DNA reads TGTGCCAGCAGCAGGGCAGGGGAGAACACAGATACGCAGTATTTT. Translating gives CASSRAGENTDTQYF.

This sequence joins TRBV6-5 and TRBJ2-7, with a weak D call TRBD1 (6 bases). CDR3 length: 14 residues. The germline CDR1 and CDR2 sequences are MNHEY and SVGAGI. V lost 6 bases to trimming and J lost 5 bases, with 17 bases between them. The CDR3 sequence: CASSPYRVEDEQYF. In DNA form, the CDR3 reads TGTGCCAGCAGCCCGTACAGGGTGGAAGACGAGCAGTACTTC.

The chain has TRBV27 and TRBJ1-1; the D gene is possibly TRBD1 (5 bases). Trimming took 5 bases from V and 0 from J, leaving 16 bases between them. CDR3 length: 16 residues. Per germline, CDR1 MNHEY and CDR2 SMNVEV (reference sequence). CDR3 sequence (DNA): TGTGCCAGCAGTCGCGGGACCGACGTCATGAACACTGAAGCTTTCTTT. This sequence encodes CASSRGTDVMNTEAFF.

This clone occurred once. The V and J genes are TRBV7-2 and TRBJ2-2; a weak D match, TRBD2 (7 bases). The V end lost 4 bases, the J end lost 8 bases, and 11 bases lay between the germline ends. The CDR3 is 13 residues long. The germline gives CDR1 SGHTA, CDR2 FQGNSA. Here the CDR3 DNA reads TGTGCCAGCAGCTCCCGGGGGGCTGGGGAGCTGTTTTTT. Amino acids: CASSSRGAGELFF.

In DNA, the CDR3 is TGTGCCAGCAGTCCCGGGAGGGTCCAAGAGACCCAGTACTTC. Encoded protein: CASSPGRVQETQYF. J is TRBJ2-5 and V is TRBV6-2 or TRBV6-3; 8 bases align to TRBD2. CDR1 MNHEY and CDR2 SVGEGT come from the germline V gene. This CDR3 region has 14 residues. V was clipped by 5 bases and J by 1 base; unmatched bases: 3.

The V gene is TRBV12-3 or TRBV12-4, the J gene TRBJ1-4; maybe TRBD1 (6 bases). The V end lost 2 bases, the J end lost 16 bases, and 17 bases lay between the germline ends. This CDR3 has 13 amino acids. The CDR3 loop reads CASSLKGGSNRFF. The CDR3 DNA reads TGTGCCAGCAGTTTAAAGGGGGGATCAAATCGGTTTTTT.

This rearrangement joins TRBV29-1 to TRBJ2-2, with TRBD1 matching over 7 bases. The junction had 3 bases not matched to a gene; V was cut back by 7 bases and J by 4 bases. The CDR3 loop spans 12 amino acids. Looked up from germline, CDR1 is SQVTM and CDR2 is ANQGSEA. CDR3 sequence (DNA): TGCAGCGGGGGACAGTTCACCGGGGAGCTGTTTTTT. Translated: CSGGQFTGELFF.

The chain joins TRBV9 to TRBJ2-3; 8 bases line up with TRBD1. The CDR3 has 17 amino acids. V shed 3 bases and J 0 bases; nucleotides not matched to a gene: 9. Germline CDR1 and CDR2: SGDLS and YYNGEE. CDR3 coding DNA: TGTGCCAGCAGCGGATCATCGGACAGGGCTAGCACAGATACGCAGTATTTT. Residues: CASSGSSDRASTDTQYF.

The chain recombines TRBV15 with TRBJ1-6; no reliable D call. There are 17 residues in the CDR3. With 0 bases removed from V and 0 bases from J, the gap between germline ends came to 9 bases. CDR1 is LNHNV, CDR2 YYDKDF, per germline (reference sequence). The CDR3 nucleotides read TGTGCCACCAGCAGAGAGGGTACTAGCTCCTATAATTCACCCCTCCACTTT. Translated: CATSREGTSSYNSPLHF.

This clone was observed a handful of times. The CDR3 loop is CASSEGVGTEAFF. CDR3 nucleotide sequence: TGCGCCAGCAGTGAGGGGGTCGGCACTGAAGCTTTCTTT. The genes are TRBV5-1 and TRBJ1-1, with TRBD1 as a possible D gene (6 bases). V lost 5 bases, J lost 4 bases, and 12 bases lay in between. Germline-derived CDR1 and CDR2 are SGHRS and YFSETQ. The CDR3 has 13 residues.

This rearrangement joins TRBV28 to TRBJ1-6, with 9 bases that match TRBD1. J gave up 8 bases and V 3 bases, and 5 bases lay outside the gene matches. Germline-derived CDR1 and CDR2 are MDHEN and SYDVKM. CDR3 length: 15 residues. CDR3 in DNA: TGTGCCAGCAGTTTCCAGGGGGACAGGGATTCACCCCTCCACTTT. Residues: CASSFQGDRDSPLHF. Filled out from reference TRBV28 and TRBJ1-6, the complete variable domain reads DVKVTQSSRYLVKRTGEKVFLECVQDMDHENMFWYRQDPGLGLRLIYFSYDVKMKEKGDIPEGYSVSREKKERFSLILESASTNQTSMYLCASSFQGDRDSPLHFGNGTRLTVT.

J is TRBJ1-2 and V is TRBV18; D unclear. Germline loops: CDR1 KGHSH, CDR2 LQKENI. Trimming removed 3 bases at V and 7 bases at J, with 18 bases between. The length of the CDR3 is 15 residues. The CDR3 here is CASSPIDGPGSGYTF. DNA for the CDR3: TGTGCCAGCTCACCGATAGACGGCCCAGGTAGTGGCTACACCTTC. The full variable domain, in which reference TRBV18 and TRBJ1-2 provide the parts outside the CDR3, is NAGVMQNPRHLVRRRGQEARLRCSPMKGHSHVYWYRQLPEEGLKFMVYLQKENIIDESGMPKERFSAEFPKEGPSILRIQQVVRGDSAAYFCASSPIDGPGSGYTFGSGTRLTVV.

This chain connects TRBV5-1 to TRBJ2-5; D call uncertain. Per germline, CDR1 SGHRS and CDR2 YFSETQ. Trimming left V 0 bases short and J 2 bases short, with 8 bases between. This CDR3 contains 14 residues. The CDR3 region is CASSLDGFQETQYF. CDR3 bases: TGCGCCAGCAGCTTGGATGGATTTCAAGAGACCCAGTACTTC.